This TCR beta chain emerged from a study of shared clonotypes between healthy human individuals. About the study: Those who served as donors were a couple of women and a few men between the ages of 18 and 49.

The deep-level immunoSEQ assay was used. Some clones are missing from TCRdb's copy, which holds only in-frame ones; the method was immunoSEQ multiplex PCR. The table includes hundreds of thousands of clones, 75% to 80% detected once. With unsorted samples, genomic DNA was obtained from some 100 million PBMCs. This clone was seen a single time. The ends were cut back, 0 bases at V and 2 bases at J, with 16 bases in the middle. CDR1 SGHRS and CDR2 YFSETQ come from the germline V gene. This CDR3 is 17 amino acids long. The clonotype comes from a woman in her thirties or forties in good health. Some clones in this sample may be carry-over from other donors' samples. Sequenced material: PBMCs. The V and J genes are TRBV5-1 and TRBJ2-3; D possibly corresponds to TRBD1 (5 bases). CDR3 loop: CASSLGGGGTSTDTQYF. The CDR3 coding sequence is TGCGCCAGCAGCTTGGGGGGCGGCGGAACCTCCACAGATACGCAGTATTTT.